This passage covers 9 T cell receptor beta chains from one sample sequenced in a study of shared clonotypes between healthy human individuals. Here immunoSEQ multiplex PCR was the method, and the copy in TCRdb shows in-frame clones only, minus some. The sample yields about 2,500,000 clones, more than 80% seen once. The specimen was naive CD4+ T cells sorted from blood. Subset specified: CD45RA+ positively selected. These receptors were obtained from a man younger than 35 in good health.

The chain joins TRBV25-1 to TRBJ2-3; 10 bases are a match to TRBD2. Germline V gene data show CDR1 as MGHDK and CDR2 as SYGVNS. CDR3 length equals 16 residues. The V gene end was trimmed by 2 bases and the J gene end by 6 bases; junction bases not matched to a gene: 8. This CDR3 is CASSERAGGFYDTQYF. The CDR3 DNA is TGTGCCAGCAGTGAAAGAGCGGGAGGGTTCTACGATACGCAGTATTTT. Full variable domain (missing parts from reference TRBV25-1 and TRBJ2-3): EADIYQTPRYLVIGTGKKITLECSQTMGHDKMYWYQQDPGMELHLIHYSYGVNSTEKGDLSSESTVSRIRTEHFPLTLESARPSHTSQYLCASSERAGGFYDTQYFGPGTRLTVL.

The CDR3, as DNA: TGTGCCAGCAGCTTGGAAGGGGATTCACCCCTCCACTTT. Encoded protein: CASSLEGDSPLHF. J is TRBJ1-6 and V is TRBV5-4; D might be TRBD1 (5 bases). Germline CDR1 SGHNT, CDR2 YYREEE (reference sequence). This CDR3 has 13 amino acids. Trimming stripped 0 bases from V and 8 bases from J, with 6 bases between.

On this clone itself: Mismatch with germline at one junction end may stem from a read error. The chain has TRBV7-7 and TRBJ1-1; D gene uncertain. This CDR3 has 12 amino acids. Germline CDR1 SSHAT, CDR2 FNYEAQ (reference sequence). CDR3 nucleotides: TGTGCTAGCAGCTCTACGAACACTGAAGCTTTCTTT. Translating gives CASSSTNTEAFF.

The rearrangement joins TRBV28 to TRBJ1-1; TRBD1 agrees at 8 bases. The CDR3 runs 14 residues. After removal of 6 bases from V and 6 bases from J, the junction contained 9 bases not matched to a gene. The germline gives CDR1 MDHEN, CDR2 SYDVKM. The CDR3 spells CASRKMDRVSEAFF. The CDR3 nucleotides read TGTGCCAGCAGAAAAATGGACAGGGTTTCTGAAGCTTTCTTT. Drawing the rest from reference TRBV28 and TRBJ1-1, the complete variable domain is DVKVTQSSRYLVKRTGEKVFLECVQDMDHENMFWYRQDPGLGLRLIYFSYDVKMKEKGDIPEGYSVSREKKERFSLILESASTNQTSMYLCASRKMDRVSEAFFGQGTRLTVV.

CDR3 nucleotide sequence: TGTGCCAGCAGTGAAGCGCTTCGGACCACAGATACGCAGTATTTT. Its protein product is CASSEALRTTDTQYF. The chain combines TRBV6-1 with TRBJ2-3; D gene uncertain. Germline CDR1 and CDR2: MNHNS and SASEGT. Between the trimmed V and J ends, which lost 0 bases and 2 bases, there was a span of 9 bases. This CDR3 has 15 amino acids.

The rearrangement links TRBV7-2 to TRBJ1-1; the D gene is possibly TRBD1 (5 bases). V lost 5 bases and J 1 base, leaving 11 bases between the germline ends. Germline CDR1 reads SGHTA; CDR2 reads FQGNSA. The length of the CDR3 is 14 residues. CDR3 DNA: TGTGCCAGCAGCCAGGGACGGTGGAACACTGAAGCTTTCTTT. Translated, it gives CASSQGRWNTEAFF. Using reference TRBV7-2 and TRBJ1-1 for the parts outside the CDR3, the full variable domain is GAGVSQSPSNKVTEKGKDVELRCDPISGHTALYWYRQSLGQGLEFLIYFQGNSAPDKSGLPSDRFSAERTGGSVSTLTIQRTQQEDSAVYLCASSQGRWNTEAFFGQGTRLTVV.

The chain has TRBV18 and TRBJ2-1, with D possibly being TRBD2 (6 bases). The germline gives CDR1 KGHSH, CDR2 LQKENI. CDR3 size: 16 residues. The V end was cut by 5 bases, the J end by 3 bases, with 17 bases between. CDR3 in amino acids: CASSAAVVADYNEQFF. As DNA, the CDR3 is TGTGCCAGCTCAGCAGCCGTGGTAGCGGACTACAATGAGCAGTTCTTC.

The rearrangement joins TRBV6-5 to TRBJ2-3, with D perhaps TRBD2 (6 bases). The germline CDR1 and CDR2 sequences are MNHEY and SVGAGI. Trimming removed 0 bases from V and 8 bases from J, with 15 bases in between. This CDR3 spans 15 amino acids. The CDR3 spells CASSYSLSGAGTQYF. CDR3 sequence (DNA): TGTGCCAGCAGTTACTCTCTCTCGGGAGCAGGTACGCAGTATTTT.

The chain uses TRBV5-1 and TRBJ2-5, with a weak D call TRBD1 (6 bases). Per the germline V gene, CDR1 is SGHRS and CDR2 is YFSETQ. The CDR3 sequence is 15 residues long. V was shortened by 2 bases and J by 4 bases, with 15 bases between the two germline ends. CDR3 sequence reads: CASSFTYREGETQYF. The CDR3 nucleotides are TGCGCCAGCAGCTTCACTTACAGGGAAGGAGAGACCCAGTACTTC. The full variable domain, with the rest looked up from reference TRBV5-1 and TRBJ2-5, is KAGVTQTPRYLIKTRGQQVTLSCSPISGHRSVSWYQQTPGQGLQFLFEYFSETQRNKGNFPGRFSGRQFSNSRSEMNVSTLELGDSALYLCASSFTYREGETQYFGPGTRLLVL.